This TCR beta chain was profiled in a study of cytomegalovirus exposure and HLA in healthy donors. On the study more broadly: Previous work identified some 120 million unique TCR beta sequences from approximately 190 million T cells. Broader study findings: Researchers catalogued 160 or so TCR beta chains as cytomegalovirus-associated. Both high specificity and high sensitivity reportedly marked the classifier's diagnosis of cytomegalovirus status. TRBV6-2, TRBV6-3 and some other V segments were unresolvable in 87-base-pair reads.

A word on this clone: The antigen remains unidentified.

The study ran its PCR with 60 Vbeta and 13 Jbeta primers. The table came from immunoSEQ multiplex PCR; TCRdb's copy has only in-frame clones and leaves some out. Among roughly 200,000 clones listed, roughly 80% were seen once. CDR1 SNHLY and CDR2 FYNNEI come from the germline V gene. This CDR3 contains 14 residues. Trimming took 6 bases from V and 2 from J; bases not matched to a gene: 3. The sample taken for sequencing was PBMCs. This sequence joins TRBV2 and TRBJ1-3, with 8 bases matching TRBD1. The TCR comes from a man aged 40-55 years in good health and CMV-seropositive. CDR3 DNA: TGTGCCAGCAGCGCAGGGGGCACTGGAAACACCATATATTTT. It specifies CASSAGGTGNTIYF.